One and the same sample provided the 30 T cell receptor beta chains below, sequenced in a study of beta chain features in type 1 diabetes. Investigators reverse transcribed all isolated RNA, so they sequenced expressed TCRB transcripts. Clones were read by immunoSEQ multiplex PCR, and TCRdb kept only the in-frame ones, dropping some. The top ten clones hold around 2% of a sample with about 150,000 clones, approximately 12% of them seen once. The source material was central memory CD4+ T cells from blood. The source is a man younger than 35 in good health.

This clone was picked up a small number of times. The genes are TRBV29-1 and TRBJ2-2, with 12 bases matching TRBD2. The germline V gene has CDR1 SQVTM and CDR2 ANQGSEA. The CDR3 is 15 residues long. After removal of 6 bases from V and 6 bases from J, the junction contained 8 bases not matched to a gene. The CDR3 sequence: CSVRLAGVVAGELFF. The CDR3 region has the DNA TGCAGCGTACGACTAGCGGGAGTGGTGGCCGGGGAGCTGTTTTTT.

This clone came up a few times. The rearrangement links TRBV5-4 to TRBJ1-2; the D is unclear. The V end lost 2 bases, the J end lost 2 bases, and 7 bases lay between the germline ends. Per the germline V gene, CDR1 is SGHNT and CDR2 is YYREEE (reference sequence). The CDR3 totals 13 residues. The CDR3 is CASSFSVNYGYTF. CDR3 DNA sequence: TGTGCCAGCAGCTTTTCCGTAAACTATGGCTACACCTTC.

The V and J genes are TRBV28 and TRBJ2-1; a weak D match, TRBD2 (6 bases). V lost 8 bases and J 7 bases, leaving 6 bases between the germline ends. The CDR3 consists of 10 residues. Germline CDR1 reads MDHEN; CDR2 reads SYDVKM. The CDR3 bases are TGTGCCAGCGGGAGGAATGAGCAGTTCTTC. It is translated as CASGRNEQFF.

This clone was counted at least ten times. This chain uses TRBV7-2 with TRBJ2-7; D remains unclear. Germline V gives CDR1 SGHTA, CDR2 FQGNSA. Deletions cut 5 bases from V and 2 bases from J, with 13 bases between. The CDR3 covers 14 residues. The CDR3 coding sequence is TGTGCCAGCAGCCCGGCGAGGCTAGCCTACGAGCAGTACTTC. The encoded protein is CASSPARLAYEQYF.

The sample holds a few counts of this clone. V usage is TRBV5-1 and J usage is TRBJ2-1; D not certain. Germline V gene lookup returns CDR1 SGHRS and CDR2 YFSETQ. Trimming removed 0 bases at V and 6 bases at J, with 13 bases between. The CDR3 consists of 15 residues. CDR3 sequence reads: CASSLVAVGGNEQFF. The CDR3 DNA follows: TGCGCCAGCAGCTTGGTGGCGGTCGGCGGCAATGAGCAGTTCTTC. Using reference TRBV5-1 and TRBJ2-1 for the parts outside the CDR3, the full variable domain is KAGVTQTPRYLIKTRGQQVTLSCSPISGHRSVSWYQQTPGQGLQFLFEYFSETQRNKGNFPGRFSGRQFSNSRSEMNVSTLELGDSALYLCASSLVAVGGNEQFFGPGTRLTVL.

V is TRBV4-3 and J is TRBJ1-6; D ambiguous. CDR3 length: 17 amino acids. V gave up 1 base and J gave up 0 bases, with 10 bases separating them. Germline V gene sequence: CDR1 LGHNA, CDR2 YSLEER. CDR3 in DNA: TGCGCCAGCAGCCAAGGGCTGCGGATCTCCTATAATTCACCCCTCCACTTT. Translation gives CASSQGLRISYNSPLHF.

In its sample, this clone was seen a few times. This chain joins TRBV4-2 and TRBJ1-2; 7 positions agree with TRBD1. The CDR3 is made up of 14 amino acids. The V gene end was trimmed by 1 base and the J gene end by 6 bases; junction bases not matched to a gene: 5. Germline V gene data show CDR1 as LGHNA and CDR2 as YNFKEQ. The CDR3: CASSQGQGVDGYTF. The CDR3, as DNA: TGTGCCAGCAGCCAAGGGCAGGGGGTAGATGGCTACACCTTC.

This clone showed up many times. The genes are TRBV7-2 and TRBJ2-7; D uncertain. There are 11 residues in the CDR3. CDR1 and CDR2 (germline): SGHTA, FQGNSA. V was trimmed by 5 bases and J by 5 bases, leaving 7 bases between them. CDR3 nucleotides: TGTGCCAGCAGCGAAATCCACGAGCAGTACTTC. It yields the protein CASSEIHEQYF. Filled out from reference TRBV7-2 and TRBJ2-7, the complete variable domain reads GAGVSQSPSNKVTEKGKDVELRCDPISGHTALYWYRQSLGQGLEFLIYFQGNSAPDKSGLPSDRFSAERTGGSVSTLTIQRTQQEDSAVYLCASSEIHEQYFGPGTRLTVT.

The gene calls are TRBV7-2 and TRBJ2-7; 12 bases map to TRBD2. Trimming took 6 bases from V and 6 from J; bases not matched to a gene: 9. The germline gives CDR1 SGHTA, CDR2 FQGNSA. The CDR3 is 15 amino acids. CDR3 loop: CASRPTSGRPGEQYF. The CDR3 DNA sequence: TGTGCCAGCAGGCCAACTAGCGGGAGGCCGGGCGAGCAGTACTTC. Combining the CDR3 with reference TRBV7-2 and TRBJ2-7 gives the whole variable domain GAGVSQSPSNKVTEKGKDVELRCDPISGHTALYWYRQSLGQGLEFLIYFQGNSAPDKSGLPSDRFSAERTGGSVSTLTIQRTQQEDSAVYLCASRPTSGRPGEQYFGPGTRLTVT.

This clone was detected only a few times. This chain joins TRBV18 and TRBJ2-7; 9 bases map to TRBD2. There are 15 residues in the CDR3. V dropped 3 bases and J dropped 7; count of bases not matched to a gene: 10. Germline lookup yields CDR1 KGHSH and CDR2 LQKENI. The CDR3 nucleotides read TGTGCCAGCTCACCGCTAGCGGGAAAACTACAAGAGCAGTACTTC. Translation gives CASSPLAGKLQEQYF.

This clone was seen only a few times. The rearrangement joins TRBV7-6 to TRBJ2-5; D perhaps matches TRBD2 (6 bases). The CDR3 runs to 15 residues. The V end lost 4 bases, the J end lost 0 bases, and 12 bases lay between the germline ends. Per germline, CDR1 SGHVS and CDR2 FNYEAQ. CDR3 sequence (DNA): TGTGCCAGCAGCTCTAGAGGAGGGAACCAAGAGACCCAGTACTTC. Its translation: CASSSRGGNQETQYF.

The chain joins TRBV7-9 to TRBJ2-7, with D uncertain. Trimming left V 2 bases short and J 5 bases short, with 7 bases between. This CDR3 region has 12 residues. The germline gives CDR1 SEHNR, CDR2 FQNEAQ (reference sequence). The CDR3 DNA reads as TGTGCCAGCAGCTTATTTGGTAACGAGCAGTACTTC. It encodes CASSLFGNEQYF.

There are many counts of this clone. This rearrangement joins TRBV29-1 to TRBJ1-2; tentative D call: TRBD1 (6 bases). This CDR3 comprises 16 residues. The germline V gene encodes CDR1 SQVTM and CDR2 ANQGSEA. The V and J ends lost 3 bases and 8 bases respectively, with 25 bases between them. The CDR3 DNA reads as TGCAGCGTTGACTCCCCTACAGGGTCCTTGGCCGACGGCTACACCTTC. Translation gives CSVDSPTGSLADGYTF.

This clone occurred a few times. This sequence joins TRBV28 and TRBJ2-7, with a weak D call TRBD2 (6 bases). Germline CDR1 and CDR2: MDHEN and SYDVKM. The CDR3 loop spans 11 amino acids. The V and J ends lost 11 bases and 1 base respectively, with 9 bases between them. DNA for the CDR3: TGTGCCTCGGGAGTGTCCTACGAGCAGTACTTC. As protein: CASGVSYEQYF.

This clone appeared a single time. V gene TRBV29-1 combines with J gene TRBJ2-5; 9 bases agree with TRBD1. CDR3 length: 14 residues. Trimming removed 1 base from V and 5 bases from J; junction bases left unmatched: 5. Per germline, CDR1 SQVTM and CDR2 ANQGSEA. This CDR3 is CSVEGWTGVETQYF. CDR3 nucleotide sequence: TGCAGCGTTGAAGGATGGACAGGGGTTGAGACCCAGTACTTC.

The sample holds a few counts of this clone. The V gene is TRBV13, the J gene TRBJ2-1; 11 nucleotides match TRBD2. V lost 5 bases, J lost 5 bases, and 11 bases stayed unmatched. This CDR3 region has 17 residues. Germline assignment: CDR1 PRHDT and CDR2 FYEKMQ (reference sequence). The CDR3 sequence: CASSTRRLAGFDNEQFF. The CDR3 DNA follows: TGTGCCAGCAGCACACGAAGACTAGCGGGATTCGACAATGAGCAGTTCTTC. Full variable domain (missing parts from reference TRBV13 and TRBJ2-1): AAGVIQSPRHLIKEKRETATLKCYPIPRHDTVYWYQQGPGQDPQFLISFYEKMQSDKGSIPDRFSAQQFSDYHSELNMSSLELGDSALYFCASSTRRLAGFDNEQFFGPGTRLTVL.

Many counts were recorded for this clone. The rearrangement links TRBV5-1 to TRBJ2-7; D is undetermined. V lost 7 bases and J lost 3, with 14 bases in between. CDR3 length: 13 amino acids. Germline CDR1 reads SGHRS; CDR2 reads YFSETQ. In DNA form, the CDR3 reads TGCGCCAGCTCTTTGGTTACTAACTACGAGCAGTACTTC. This sequence encodes CASSLVTNYEQYF.

This clone appeared a few times. The chain has TRBV30 and TRBJ1-5, with 12 positions matching TRBD1. V shed 5 bases, J shed 7 bases, and the junction held 0 bases outside the gene matches. Germline CDR1 and CDR2: GTSNPN and SVGIG (reference sequence). This CDR3 is 12 amino acids long. Here the CDR3 reads CAWGTGGQPQHF. CDR3 nucleotide sequence: TGTGCCTGGGGGACAGGGGGCCAGCCCCAGCATTTT.

The J gene is TRBJ1-2, the V gene TRBV5-4; the match to TRBD1 covers 7 bases. The V gene's germline CDR1 is SGHNT and CDR2 YYREEE (reference sequence). The CDR3 contains 16 residues. After removal of 1 base from V and 10 bases from J, the junction contained 16 bases not matched to a gene. CDR3 amino acids: CASSLYDSRGGFDYTF. Written as DNA, the CDR3 is TGTGCCAGCAGCTTGTATGATTCTCGAGGGGGCTTCGACTACACCTTC.

The table lists this clone with a few counts. The junction shows a germline mismatch at one end, possibly a read error. The gene calls are TRBV7-7 and TRBJ2-2; 7 nucleotides line up with TRBD1. The CDR3 runs to 16 residues. Germline V gene data show CDR1 as SSHAT and CDR2 as FNYEAQ (reference sequence). The DNA of the CDR3 is TGTGCTAGCAGCTCTCCGAGGGGGCAGGGCACCGGGGAGCTGTTTTTT. It specifies CASSSPRGQGTGELFF.

The rearrangement uses TRBV4-3 and TRBJ1-6; D might be TRBD1 (6 bases). The CDR3 contains 16 residues. Germline CDR1 LGHNA, CDR2 YSLEER. V lost 0 bases and J 7 bases, leaving 13 bases between the germline ends. CDR3 protein: CASSQEVNRANSPLHF. CDR3 nucleotides: TGCGCCAGCAGCCAAGAAGTCAACAGGGCGAATTCACCCCTCCACTTT.

The chain has TRBV6-1 and TRBJ1-1, with 9 bases matching TRBD1. Germline-derived CDR1 and CDR2 are MNHNS and SASEGT. This CDR3 region has 15 residues. V was pared by 5 bases and J by 4 bases, with 8 bases of the junction left unmatched. CDR3: CASSSQGARGTEAFF. As DNA, the CDR3 is TGTGCCAGCAGTTCACAGGGGGCACGCGGCACTGAAGCTTTCTTT.

This clone has a handful of counts. V usage is TRBV6-1 and J usage is TRBJ2-3; D is ambiguous. CDR1 and CDR2 (germline): MNHNS, SASEGT. Trimming took off 6 bases at V and 6 bases at J, with 7 bases between the two ends. The length of the CDR3 is 11 residues. In DNA form, the CDR3 reads TGTGCCAGCAGCCTCCGGGATACGCAGTATTTT. Its protein product is CASSLRDTQYF.

This clone was picked up many times. The rearrangement links TRBV11-1 to TRBJ2-5; D may be TRBD1 (5 bases). CDR1 SGHAT and CDR2 FQDESV come from the germline V gene (reference sequence). CDR3 length: 14 amino acids. Between the trimmed V and J ends, which lost 3 bases and 3 bases, there was a span of 11 bases. This CDR3 is CASSFRQLKETQYF. The CDR3 DNA reads as TGTGCCAGCAGCTTCCGACAGCTAAAAGAGACCCAGTACTTC. Complete variable domain (other parts from reference TRBV11-1 and TRBJ2-5): EAEVAQSPRYKITEKSQAVAFWCDPISGHATLYWYRQILGQGPELLVQFQDESVVDDSQLPKDRFSAERLKGVDSTLKIQPAELGDSAMYLCASSFRQLKETQYFGPGTRLLVL.

As to this clone: Relative to the germline gene, one junction end is altered; a read error may explain this. The rearrangement links TRBV7-9 to TRBJ2-1, with 7 positions matching TRBD2. Germline V CDR1 and CDR2: SEHNR, FQNEAQ (reference sequence). This CDR3 region has 16 residues. The CDR3 DNA sequence: TGCGCCAGCAGCCAAGATCCCCAGCGGGGATACAATGAGCAGTTCTTC. This sequence encodes CASSQDPQRGYNEQFF.

This clone has only a few counts. Other DNA sequences in this sample translate to the same CDR3. J is TRBJ2-7 and V is TRBV5-1; the D is unclear. Per the germline V gene, CDR1 is SGHRS and CDR2 is YFSETQ. Trimming took 0 bases from V and 0 from J, leaving 1 base between them. CDR3 length: 12 residues. CDR3 sequence reads: CASSLVSYEQYF. The CDR3 DNA is TGCGCCAGCAGCTTGGTCTCCTACGAGCAGTACTTC.

This clone was recorded a few times. The chain employs TRBV29-1 and TRBJ2-6; the D is unclear. The CDR3 is made up of 15 amino acids. Germline CDR1 and CDR2: SQVTM and ANQGSEA. The ends were cut back, 4 bases at V and 0 bases at J, with 10 bases in the middle. The CDR3: CSVGKSGSGANVLTF. The DNA of the CDR3 is TGCAGCGTTGGGAAAAGTGGCTCTGGGGCCAACGTCCTGACTTTC.

The chain employs TRBV29-1 and TRBJ1-5; D possibly corresponds to TRBD1 (6 bases). Trimming removed 6 bases at V and 5 bases at J, with 20 bases between. This CDR3 is built from 15 residues. Germline V CDR1 and CDR2: SQVTM, ANQGSEA. The CDR3 sequence: CSVREGVLGDQPQHF. DNA for the CDR3: TGCAGCGTCCGAGAGGGGGTATTGGGCGATCAGCCCCAGCATTTT.

This chain joins TRBV14 and TRBJ2-7; 7 bases align to TRBD1. The CDR3 has 16 amino acids. The V segment lost 0 bases and the J segment 4 bases; nucleotides outside the gene matches: 9. Germline-derived CDR1 and CDR2 are SGHDN and FVKESK. Here the CDR3 DNA reads TGTGCCAGCAGCCAAGATCCCGAACAGGGGCGGTACGAGCAGTACTTC. Translated: CASSQDPEQGRYEQYF.

This clone was seen a few times. The V and J genes are TRBV19 and TRBJ2-7; D possibly corresponds to TRBD1 (6 bases). V lost 8 bases, J lost 3 bases, and 17 bases lay in between. In germline, CDR1 is LNHDA, CDR2 SQIVND (reference sequence). This CDR3 region has 14 residues. CDR3 in DNA: TGTGCCAGTCACAGGGTGATCTTTGGCTACGAGCAGTACTTC. Protein product: CASHRVIFGYEQYF.